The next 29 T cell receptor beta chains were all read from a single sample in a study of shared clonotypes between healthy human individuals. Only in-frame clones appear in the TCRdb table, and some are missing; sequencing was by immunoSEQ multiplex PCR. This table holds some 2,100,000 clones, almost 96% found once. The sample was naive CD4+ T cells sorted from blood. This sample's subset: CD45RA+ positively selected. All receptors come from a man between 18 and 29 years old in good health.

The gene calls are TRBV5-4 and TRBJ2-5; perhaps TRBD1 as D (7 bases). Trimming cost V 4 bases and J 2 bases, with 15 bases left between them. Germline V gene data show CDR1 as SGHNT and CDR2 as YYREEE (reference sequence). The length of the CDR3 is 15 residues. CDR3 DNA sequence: TGTGCCAGCAGCCCCCCAGCAGGGGGGCAAGAGACCCAGTACTTC. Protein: CASSPPAGGQETQYF.

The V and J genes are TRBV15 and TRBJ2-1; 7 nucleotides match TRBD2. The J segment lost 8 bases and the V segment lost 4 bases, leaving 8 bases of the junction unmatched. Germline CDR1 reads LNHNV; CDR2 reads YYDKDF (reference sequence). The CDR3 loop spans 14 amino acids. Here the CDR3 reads CATSKTSSVDEQFF. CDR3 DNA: TGTGCCACCAGCAAGACTAGCAGTGTTGATGAGCAGTTCTTC.

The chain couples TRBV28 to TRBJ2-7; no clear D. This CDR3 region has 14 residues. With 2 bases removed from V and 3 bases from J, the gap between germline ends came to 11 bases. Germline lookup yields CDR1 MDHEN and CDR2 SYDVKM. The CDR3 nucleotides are TGTGCCAGCAGTTTAATGGAGACGGTCTACGAGCAGTACTTC. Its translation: CASSLMETVYEQYF.

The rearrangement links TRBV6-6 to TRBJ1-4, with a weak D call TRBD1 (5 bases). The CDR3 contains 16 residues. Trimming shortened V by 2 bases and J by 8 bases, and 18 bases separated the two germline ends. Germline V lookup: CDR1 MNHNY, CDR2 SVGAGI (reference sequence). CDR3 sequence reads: CASSYADSGRGEKLFF. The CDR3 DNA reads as TGTGCCAGCAGTTACGCTGATTCAGGGAGGGGCGAAAAACTGTTTTTT.

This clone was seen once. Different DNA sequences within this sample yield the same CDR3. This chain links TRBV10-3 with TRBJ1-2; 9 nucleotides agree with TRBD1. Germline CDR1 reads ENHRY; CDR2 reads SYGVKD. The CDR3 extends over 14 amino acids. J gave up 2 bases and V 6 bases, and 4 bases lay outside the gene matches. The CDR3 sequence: CAISGTGRNYGYTF. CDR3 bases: TGTGCCATCAGCGGGACAGGGAGGAACTATGGCTACACCTTC.

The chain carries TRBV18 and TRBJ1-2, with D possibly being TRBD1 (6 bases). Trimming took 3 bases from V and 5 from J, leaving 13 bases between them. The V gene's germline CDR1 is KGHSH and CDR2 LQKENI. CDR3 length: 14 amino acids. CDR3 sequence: CASSPDRSLYGYTF. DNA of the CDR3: TGTGCCAGCTCACCTGACAGGTCCCTATATGGCTACACCTTC.

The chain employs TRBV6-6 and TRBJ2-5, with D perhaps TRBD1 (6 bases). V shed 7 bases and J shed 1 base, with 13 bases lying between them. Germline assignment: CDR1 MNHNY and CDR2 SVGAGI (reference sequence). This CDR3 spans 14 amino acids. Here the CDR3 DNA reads TGTGCCAGCAAAATACAGGGCATCCAAGAGACCCAGTACTTC. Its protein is CASKIQGIQETQYF.

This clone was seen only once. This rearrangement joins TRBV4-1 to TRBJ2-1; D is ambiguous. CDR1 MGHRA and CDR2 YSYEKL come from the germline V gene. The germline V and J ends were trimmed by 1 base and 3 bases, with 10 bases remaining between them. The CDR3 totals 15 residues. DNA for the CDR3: TGCGCCAGCAGCCAAGGCTTGAGCGTCTACAATGAGCAGTTCTTC. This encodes CASSQGLSVYNEQFF.

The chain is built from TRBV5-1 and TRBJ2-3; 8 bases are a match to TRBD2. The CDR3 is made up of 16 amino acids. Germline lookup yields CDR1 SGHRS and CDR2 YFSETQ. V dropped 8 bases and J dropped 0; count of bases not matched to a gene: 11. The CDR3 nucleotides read TGCGCCAGTTCCAGGTCGGGAGGGTCTAGCACAGATACGCAGTATTTT. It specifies CASSRSGGSSTDTQYF.

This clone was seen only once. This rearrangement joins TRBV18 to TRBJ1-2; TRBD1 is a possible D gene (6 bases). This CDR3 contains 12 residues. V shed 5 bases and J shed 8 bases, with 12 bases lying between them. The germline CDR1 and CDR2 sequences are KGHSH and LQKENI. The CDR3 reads CASSVQGGGYTF. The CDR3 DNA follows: TGTGCCAGCTCAGTACAGGGTGGAGGCTACACCTTC.

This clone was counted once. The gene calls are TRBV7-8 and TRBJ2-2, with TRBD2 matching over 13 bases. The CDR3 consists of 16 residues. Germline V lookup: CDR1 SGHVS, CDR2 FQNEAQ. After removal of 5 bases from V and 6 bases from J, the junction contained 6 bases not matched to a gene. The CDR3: CASSQGLAGVSGELFF. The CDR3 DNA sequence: TGTGCCAGCAGCCAAGGACTAGCGGGAGTCTCCGGGGAGCTGTTTTTT.

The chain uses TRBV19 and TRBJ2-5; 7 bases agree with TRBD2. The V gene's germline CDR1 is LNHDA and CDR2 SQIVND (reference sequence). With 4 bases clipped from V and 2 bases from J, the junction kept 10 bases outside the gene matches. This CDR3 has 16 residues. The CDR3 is CASSRGRGRLQETQYF. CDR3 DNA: TGTGCCAGTAGTAGGGGGAGGGGTCGTCTTCAAGAGACCCAGTACTTC.

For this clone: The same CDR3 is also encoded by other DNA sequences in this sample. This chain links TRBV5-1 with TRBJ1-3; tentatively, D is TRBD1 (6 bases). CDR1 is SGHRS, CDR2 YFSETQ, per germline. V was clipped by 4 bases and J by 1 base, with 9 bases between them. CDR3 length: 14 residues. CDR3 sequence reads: CASSIGGSGNTIYF. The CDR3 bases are TGCGCCAGCAGCATAGGGGGGTCTGGAAACACCATATATTTT. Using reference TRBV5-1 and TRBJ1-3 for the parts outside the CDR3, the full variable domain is KAGVTQTPRYLIKTRGQQVTLSCSPISGHRSVSWYQQTPGQGLQFLFEYFSETQRNKGNFPGRFSGRQFSNSRSEMNVSTLELGDSALYLCASSIGGSGNTIYFGEGSWLTVV.

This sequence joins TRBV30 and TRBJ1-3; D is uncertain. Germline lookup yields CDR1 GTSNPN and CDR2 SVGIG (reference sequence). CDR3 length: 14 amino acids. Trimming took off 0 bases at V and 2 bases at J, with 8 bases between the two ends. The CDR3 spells CAWSVLGPGNTIYF. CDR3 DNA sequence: TGTGCCTGGAGTGTACTCGGGCCTGGAAACACCATATATTTT.

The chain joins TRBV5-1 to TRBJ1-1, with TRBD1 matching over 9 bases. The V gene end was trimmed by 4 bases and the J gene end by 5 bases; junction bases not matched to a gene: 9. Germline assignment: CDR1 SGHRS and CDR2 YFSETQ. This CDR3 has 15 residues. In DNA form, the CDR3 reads TGCGCCAGCAGCCAGGAAGGACAGGGGTGGACTGAAGCTTTCTTT. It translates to CASSQEGQGWTEAFF. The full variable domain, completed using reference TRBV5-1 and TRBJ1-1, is KAGVTQTPRYLIKTRGQQVTLSCSPISGHRSVSWYQQTPGQGLQFLFEYFSETQRNKGNFPGRFSGRQFSNSRSEMNVSTLELGDSALYLCASSQEGQGWTEAFFGQGTRLTVV.

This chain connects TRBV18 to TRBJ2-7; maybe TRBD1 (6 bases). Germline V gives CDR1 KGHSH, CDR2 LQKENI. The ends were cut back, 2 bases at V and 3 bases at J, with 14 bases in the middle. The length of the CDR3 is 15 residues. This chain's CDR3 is CASSPGTTNNYEQYF. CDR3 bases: TGTGCCAGCTCACCAGGGACAACTAACAACTACGAGCAGTACTTC.

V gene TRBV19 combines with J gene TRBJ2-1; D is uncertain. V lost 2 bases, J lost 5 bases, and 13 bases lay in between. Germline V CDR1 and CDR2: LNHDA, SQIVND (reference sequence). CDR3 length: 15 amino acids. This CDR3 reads CASSISRVRNNEQFF. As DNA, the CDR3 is TGTGCCAGTAGTATAAGTAGGGTCAGAAACAATGAGCAGTTCTTC.

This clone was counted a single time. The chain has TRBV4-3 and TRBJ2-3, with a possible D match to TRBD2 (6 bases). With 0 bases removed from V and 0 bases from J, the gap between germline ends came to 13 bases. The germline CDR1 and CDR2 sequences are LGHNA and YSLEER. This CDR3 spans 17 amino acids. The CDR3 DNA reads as TGCGCCAGCAGCCAAGATTGGGCTAGCGCTAGCACAGATACGCAGTATTTT. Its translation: CASSQDWASASTDTQYF.

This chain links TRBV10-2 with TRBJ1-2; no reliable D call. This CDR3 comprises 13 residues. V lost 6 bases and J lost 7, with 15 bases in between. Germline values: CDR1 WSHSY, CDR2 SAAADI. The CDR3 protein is CASSGGGRGGYTF. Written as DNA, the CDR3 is TGCGCCAGCAGCGGCGGAGGGCGGGGTGGCTACACCTTC.

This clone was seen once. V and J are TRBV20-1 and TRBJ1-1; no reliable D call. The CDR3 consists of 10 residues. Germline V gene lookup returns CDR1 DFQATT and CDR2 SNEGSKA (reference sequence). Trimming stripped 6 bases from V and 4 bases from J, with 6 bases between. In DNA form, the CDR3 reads TGCAGTGCACAAGGCACTGAAGCTTTCTTT. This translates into CSAQGTEAFF.

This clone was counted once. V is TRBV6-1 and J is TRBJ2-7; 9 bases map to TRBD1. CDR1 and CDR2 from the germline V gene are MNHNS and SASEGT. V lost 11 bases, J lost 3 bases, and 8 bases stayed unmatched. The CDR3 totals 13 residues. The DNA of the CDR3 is TGTGCCGGAGCTTGGGGACAGGGCTACGAGCAGTACTTC. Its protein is CAGAWGQGYEQYF.

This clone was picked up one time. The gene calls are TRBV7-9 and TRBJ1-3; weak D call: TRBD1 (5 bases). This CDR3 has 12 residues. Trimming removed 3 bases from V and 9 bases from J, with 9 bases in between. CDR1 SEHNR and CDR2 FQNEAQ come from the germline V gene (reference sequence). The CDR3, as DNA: TGTGCCAGCAGCTTGATCGGGGGCACCATATATTTT. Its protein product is CASSLIGGTIYF.

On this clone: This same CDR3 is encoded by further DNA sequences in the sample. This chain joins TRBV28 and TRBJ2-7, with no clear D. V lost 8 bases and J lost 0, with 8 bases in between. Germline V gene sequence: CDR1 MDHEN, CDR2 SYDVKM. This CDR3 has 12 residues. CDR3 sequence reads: CASYSRSYEQYF. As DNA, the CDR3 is TGTGCCAGCTACAGCCGCTCCTACGAGCAGTACTTC.

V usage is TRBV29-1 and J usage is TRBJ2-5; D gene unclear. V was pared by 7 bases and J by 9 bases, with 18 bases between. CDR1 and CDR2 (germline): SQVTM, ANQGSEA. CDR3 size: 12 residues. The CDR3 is CSAVGLGGAQYF. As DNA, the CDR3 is TGCAGCGCGGTCGGGCTGGGTGGGGCCCAGTACTTC.

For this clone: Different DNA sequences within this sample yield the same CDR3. The CDR3 DNA reads TGTGCCAGCAGCCTAACGGGGAACACTGAAGCTTTCTTT. It yields the protein CASSLTGNTEAFF. The rearrangement joins TRBV7-2 to TRBJ1-1; D not certain. The CDR3 extends over 13 amino acids. Trimming removed 5 bases from V and 1 base from J, with 8 bases in between. From germline, CDR1 is SGHTA and CDR2 FQGNSA.

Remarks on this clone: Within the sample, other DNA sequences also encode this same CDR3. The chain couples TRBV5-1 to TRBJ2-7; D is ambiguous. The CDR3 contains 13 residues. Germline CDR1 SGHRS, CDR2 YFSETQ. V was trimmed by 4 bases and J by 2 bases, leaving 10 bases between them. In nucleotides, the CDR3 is TGCGCCAGCAGCCCTGACAACGCCTACGAGCAGTACTTC. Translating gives CASSPDNAYEQYF. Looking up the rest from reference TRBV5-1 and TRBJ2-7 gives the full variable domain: KAGVTQTPRYLIKTRGQQVTLSCSPISGHRSVSWYQQTPGQGLQFLFEYFSETQRNKGNFPGRFSGRQFSNSRSEMNVSTLELGDSALYLCASSPDNAYEQYFGPGTRLTVT.

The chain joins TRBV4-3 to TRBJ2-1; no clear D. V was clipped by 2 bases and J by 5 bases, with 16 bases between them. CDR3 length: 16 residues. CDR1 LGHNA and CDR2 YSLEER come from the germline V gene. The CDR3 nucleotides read TGCGCCAGCAGCCAAAGGTGGTCCCCGCGAAACAATGAGCAGTTCTTC. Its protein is CASSQRWSPRNNEQFF.

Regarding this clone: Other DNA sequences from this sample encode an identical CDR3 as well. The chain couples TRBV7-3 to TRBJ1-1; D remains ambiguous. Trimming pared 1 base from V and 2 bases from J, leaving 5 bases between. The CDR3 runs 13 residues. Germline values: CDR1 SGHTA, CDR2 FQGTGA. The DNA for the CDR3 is TGTGCCAGCAGCTTAAGGGCCAACACTGAAGCTTTCTTT. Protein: CASSLRANTEAFF.

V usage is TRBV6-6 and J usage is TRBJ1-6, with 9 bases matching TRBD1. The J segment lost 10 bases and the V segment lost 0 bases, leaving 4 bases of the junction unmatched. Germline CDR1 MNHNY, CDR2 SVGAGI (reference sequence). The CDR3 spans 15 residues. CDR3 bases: TGTGCCAGCAGTTACTCAAGGACAGGGGTCTCACCCCTCCACTTT. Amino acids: CASSYSRTGVSPLHF.